The source of this T cell receptor (beta chain) is a study of cytomegalovirus exposure and HLA in healthy donors. Findings and limits, study-wide: Presence/absence analyses rested on an assumption that sequencing depth was roughly uniform across donors. A few chains linked to CMV were shown in vitro to be specific for CMV antigens. The classifier, whose performance was assessed in both the original and validation cohorts, reportedly diagnosed cytomegalovirus status with high specificity and sensitivity.

Both 60 Vbeta primers and 13 Jbeta primers went into the PCR. Sequencing was performed with immunoSEQ multiplex PCR; in TCRdb, only in-frame clones are kept and a portion is missing. The repertoire includes roughly 150,000 clones, roughly 80% of them detected once, and less than 4% sits in the top ten. Donors showed nominal health when sampled, although they likely had unrecorded immune exposures. About this clone: Its specificity is unknown.

CDR1 and CDR2 (germline): SQVTM, ANQGSEA. The CDR3 consists of 14 residues. Trimming took off 3 bases at V and 1 base at J, with 10 bases between the two ends. Sequenced sample: PBMCs. The gene calls are TRBV29-1 and TRBJ2-1; the D gene is possibly TRBD2 (7 bases). The clonotype was recovered from a male donor in good health and CMV-seronegative. The CDR3 spells CSVDRGGSYNEQFF. The CDR3 DNA reads TGCAGCGTTGACAGGGGAGGGTCCTACAATGAGCAGTTCTTC.